A single sample gave rise to the 21 T cell receptor beta chains below, sequenced in a study of blood T cell repertoires in COVID-19. Repertoires were generated with immunoSEQ multiplex PCR, while TCRdb's copy carries only in-frame clones and drops some. The table records about 160,000 clones, approximately 86% of them present only once. Sample: peripheral blood. All receptors come from a woman of 80 years or more with active or convalescent COVID-19.

V and J are TRBV18 and TRBJ1-5; D possibly corresponds to TRBD1 (5 bases). There are 18 residues in the CDR3. V was clipped by 0 bases and J by 3 bases, with 18 bases between them. Germline CDR1 and CDR2: KGHSH and LQKENI. The CDR3 DNA sequence: TGTGCCAGCTCACCACCGTCGGCTGAAAGGGGTAACAATCAGCCCCAGCATTTT. Translated: CASSPPSAERGNNQPQHF.

This clone was counted only a few times. V gene TRBV18 combines with J gene TRBJ2-3; 10 bases are shared with TRBD1. The CDR3 is 14 amino acids. V gave up 8 bases and J gave up 5 bases; unmatched junction bases: 7. Germline V gives CDR1 KGHSH, CDR2 LQKENI. CDR3 in DNA: TGTGCCAGCCGAGGGACAGGGGAGATAGATACGCAGTATTTT. Residues: CASRGTGEIDTQYF.

The chain recombines TRBV28 with TRBJ1-1; 9 nucleotides agree with TRBD1. Germline assignment: CDR1 MDHEN and CDR2 SYDVKM. The V segment lost 6 bases and the J segment 4 bases; nucleotides outside the gene matches: 3. The CDR3 consists of 13 residues. The CDR3 coding sequence is TGTGCCAGCAGATTGGACAGGGGCACTGAAGCTTTCTTT. This codes for CASRLDRGTEAFF.

The CDR3 DNA sequence: TGTGCCAGCTCACCCGGAGCGGGAGGGTACTACAATGAGCAGTTCTTC. Protein sequence: CASSPGAGGYYNEQFF. The genes are TRBV18 and TRBJ2-1; 10 bases are a match to TRBD2. V dropped 3 bases and J dropped 3; count of bases not matched to a gene: 5. CDR1 is KGHSH and CDR2 is LQKENI in the germline V gene. The CDR3 is 16 residues long.

In this sample, this clone turned up a few times. The chain links TRBV6-1 to TRBJ2-2; maybe TRBD2 (6 bases). V was clipped by 3 bases and J by 2 bases, with 16 bases between them. In germline, CDR1 is MNHNS, CDR2 SASEGT. The CDR3 contains 17 residues. CDR3 residues: CASSDRRVAVNTGELFF. DNA for the CDR3: TGTGCCAGCAGTGATCGCCGGGTAGCGGTAAACACCGGGGAGCTGTTTTTT.

J is TRBJ2-7 and V is TRBV9; 10 nucleotides agree with TRBD1. CDR1 is SGDLS, CDR2 YYNGEE, per germline. This CDR3 has 15 amino acids. J lost 5 bases, V lost 4 bases, and 9 bases had no gene match. CDR3 in DNA: TGTGCCAGCAGCTCGGACAGGGGGTTTCGAGACGAGCAGTACTTC. This translates into CASSSDRGFRDEQYF.

The V gene is TRBV19, the J gene TRBJ2-7; D is unresolved. V was shortened by 0 bases and J by 3 bases, with 15 bases between the two germline ends. The CDR3 has 16 residues. Germline V gene data show CDR1 as LNHDA and CDR2 as SQIVND (reference sequence). For the CDR3, the DNA is TGTGCCAGTAGTATAGATCCCTTAGCAGTCGTCTACGAGCAGTACTTC. Its protein product is CASSIDPLAVVYEQYF.

The chain recombines TRBV6-5 with TRBJ2-7; 9 bases are a match to TRBD1. Unmatched junction bases numbered 9, after V lost 6 bases and J lost 6 bases. The CDR3 runs 14 residues. Germline loops: CDR1 MNHEY, CDR2 SVGAGI. The CDR3 is CASSRDRDWGEQYF. The CDR3 region has the DNA TGTGCCAGCAGCCGGGACAGGGATTGGGGCGAGCAGTACTTC.

In nucleotides, the CDR3 is TGTGCCAGCAGCTTAGTGTACGGAGCTGGAAACACCATATATTTT. Translated, it gives CASSLVYGAGNTIYF. V usage is TRBV7-2 and J usage is TRBJ1-3; D gene unclear. V lost 1 base and J 2 bases, leaving 9 bases between the germline ends. The length of the CDR3 is 15 residues. The germline CDR1 and CDR2 sequences are SGHTA and FQGNSA.

In this sample, this clone turned up a few times. The chain combines TRBV2 with TRBJ1-5, with D perhaps TRBD1 (5 bases). CDR1 is SNHLY and CDR2 is FYNNEI in the germline V gene. The CDR3 runs 16 residues. Trimming shortened V by 5 bases and J by 2 bases, and 16 bases separated the two germline ends. The CDR3 region is CASSLKGDWRNQPQHF. The CDR3 nucleotides read TGTGCCAGCAGTCTAAAAGGGGATTGGCGCAATCAGCCCCAGCATTTT.

The rearrangement links TRBV5-4 to TRBJ2-1, with 7 positions matching TRBD2. The CDR3 is 16 amino acids. CDR1 is SGHNT and CDR2 is YYREEE in the germline V gene (reference sequence). V shed 0 bases and J 4 bases; nucleotides not matched to a gene: 7. CDR3 sequence: CASSLGASGDYNEQFF. In DNA, the CDR3 is TGTGCCAGCAGCTTGGGGGCTAGCGGAGATTACAATGAGCAGTTCTTC.

The rearrangement uses TRBV28 and TRBJ1-3; TRBD1 aligns across 8 bases. Trimming at V came to 7 bases and at J to 4 bases, leaving 9 bases not matched to a gene. The CDR3 covers 15 residues. Per the germline V gene, CDR1 is MDHEN and CDR2 is SYDVKM. CDR3 DNA sequence: TGTGCCAGCATCAACCAGGGGGCCCGGGGAAACACCATATATTTT. Its translation: CASINQGARGNTIYF. The full variable domain, in which reference TRBV28 and TRBJ1-3 provide the parts outside the CDR3, is DVKVTQSSRYLVKRTGEKVFLECVQDMDHENMFWYRQDPGLGLRLIYFSYDVKMKEKGDIPEGYSVSREKKERFSLILESASTNQTSMYLCASINQGARGNTIYFGEGSWLTVV.

The chain has TRBV3-1 (or the pseudogene TRBV3-2) and TRBJ2-3; D is perhaps TRBD2 (5 bases). The CDR3 has 16 amino acids. Germline V gene data show CDR1 as LGHDT and CDR2 as YNNKEL (reference sequence). V was cut by 0 bases and J by 0 bases, with 10 bases left in between. The CDR3 loop is CASSQDEGVSTDTQYF. In nucleotides, the CDR3 is TGTGCCAGCAGCCAAGATGAGGGAGTGAGCACAGATACGCAGTATTTT.

This sequence joins TRBV28 and TRBJ1-5, with 11 bases matching TRBD1. The V gene's germline CDR1 is MDHEN and CDR2 SYDVKM. Losses at the gene ends were 6 bases for V and 4 bases for J; bases not matched to a gene: 5. This CDR3 region has 15 residues. The CDR3 reads CASRPGTGGNQPQHF. As DNA, the CDR3 is TGTGCCAGCAGGCCTGGGACAGGGGGAAATCAGCCCCAGCATTTT.

J is TRBJ1-5 and V is TRBV2; the D gene is possibly TRBD1 (5 bases). Trimming cost V 7 bases and J 3 bases, with 13 bases left between them. CDR3 length: 14 residues. CDR1 is SNHLY and CDR2 is FYNNEI in the germline V gene. CDR3 sequence (DNA): TGTGCCAGCACTCTAGACAGAAACAATCAGCCCCAGCATTTT. Residues: CASTLDRNNQPQHF.

The chain is built from TRBV28 and TRBJ1-2, with 7 bases that match TRBD1. CDR3 length: 15 amino acids. Germline V lookup: CDR1 MDHEN, CDR2 SYDVKM. The V and J ends lost 2 bases and 3 bases, in that order; junction bases with no gene match: 6. The DNA of the CDR3 is TGTGCCAGCAGTTTACCAGGGGGAGGCCACTATGGCTACACCTTC. Its translation is CASSLPGGGHYGYTF.

The chain uses TRBV19 and TRBJ1-1, with 9 bases lining up with TRBD1. Germline-derived CDR1 and CDR2 are LNHDA and SQIVND (reference sequence). Trimming at V came to 10 bases and at J to 10 bases, leaving 10 bases not matched to a gene. This CDR3 is 12 amino acids long. Written as DNA, the CDR3 is TGTGCCATTAACTACAGGGGGCTTAGAGCTTTCTTT. Translation: CAINYRGLRAFF.

The chain joins TRBV4-1 to TRBJ1-5; TRBD1 matches 8 bases. Unmatched junction bases numbered 2, after V lost 0 bases and J lost 7 bases. Per the germline V gene, CDR1 is MGHRA and CDR2 is YSYEKL. This CDR3 spans 14 amino acids. Here the CDR3 reads CASSQETGVQPQHF. The DNA of the CDR3 is TGCGCCAGCAGCCAAGAGACAGGGGTACAGCCCCAGCATTTT.

This clone was observed once. V is TRBV5-6 and J is TRBJ1-2; possible D gene TRBD1, 5 bases. The CDR3 totals 13 residues. From germline, CDR1 is SGHDT and CDR2 YYEEEE. V lost 4 bases, J lost 3 bases, and 10 bases lay in between. CDR3 sequence reads: CASSPDNDYGYTF. Here the CDR3 DNA reads TGTGCCAGCAGCCCGGACAATGACTATGGCTACACCTTC. The whole variable domain, filled in from reference TRBV5-6 and TRBJ1-2, reads DAGVTQSPTHLIKTRGQQVTLRCSPKSGHDTVSWYQQALGQGPQFIFQYYEEEERQRGNFPDRFSGHQFPNYSSELNVNALLLGDSALYLCASSPDNDYGYTFGSGTRLTVV.

This rearrangement joins TRBV7-8 to TRBJ1-1, with 7 bases lining up with TRBD1. Germline V gene lookup returns CDR1 SGHVS and CDR2 FQNEAQ. The CDR3 is 13 amino acids. The junction had 10 bases not matched to a gene; V was cut back by 5 bases and J by 10 bases. This CDR3 is CASSLLTGVTAFF. The CDR3 nucleotides are TGTGCCAGCAGCCTACTCACAGGGGTGACAGCTTTCTTT.

V is TRBV5-1 and J is TRBJ2-3; TRBD2 is a possible D gene (7 bases). The CDR3 sequence is 14 residues long. Trimming cost V 2 bases and J 3 bases, with 10 bases left between them. Germline CDR1 SGHRS, CDR2 YFSETQ. The CDR3 spells CASSFGGRTDTQYF. DNA of the CDR3: TGCGCCAGCAGCTTCGGGGGGCGTACAGATACGCAGTATTTT.